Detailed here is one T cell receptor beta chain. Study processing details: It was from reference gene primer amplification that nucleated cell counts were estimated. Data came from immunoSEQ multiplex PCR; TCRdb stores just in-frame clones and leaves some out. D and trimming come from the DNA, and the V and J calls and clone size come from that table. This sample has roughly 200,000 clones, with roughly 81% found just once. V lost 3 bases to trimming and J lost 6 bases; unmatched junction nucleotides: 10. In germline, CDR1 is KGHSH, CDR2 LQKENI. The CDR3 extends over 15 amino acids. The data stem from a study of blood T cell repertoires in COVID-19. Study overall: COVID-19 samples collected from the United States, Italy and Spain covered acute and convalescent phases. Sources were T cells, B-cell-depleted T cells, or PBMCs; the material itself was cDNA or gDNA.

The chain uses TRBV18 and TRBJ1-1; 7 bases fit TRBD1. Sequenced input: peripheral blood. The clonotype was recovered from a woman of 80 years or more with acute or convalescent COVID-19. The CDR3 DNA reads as TGTGCCAGCTCACCGCCGACAGGGAGGTTCGCTGAAGCTTTCTTT. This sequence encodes CASSPPTGRFAEAFF.